In this sample, the clone carrying this T cell receptor beta chain turned up a few times. What it binds is not known. Clones were sequenced by immunoSEQ multiplex PCR, and TCRdb holds only the in-frame ones, with some missing. The sample gives about 49,000 clones, approximately 81% of which show up once; about a quarter is in the top ten. The germline CDR1 and CDR2 sequences are SGHTA and FQGNSA. Trimming shortened V by 5 bases and J by 6 bases, and 11 bases separated the two germline ends. This CDR3 has 13 residues. The record originates from a study of radiotherapy plus CTLA-4 blockade in lung cancer. Across the whole study: Across the patients, objective responses occurred in 18%, and disease control in around 31%. Study-wide findings and caveats: Radiotherapy with ipilimumab was followed by blood expansion of tumor-derived clones.

The chain uses TRBV7-2 and TRBJ2-1; TRBD1 might be the D (5 bases). The material was peripheral blood, obtained from a patient treated with radiotherapy plus ipilimumab. The clonotype originates from a human donor with non-small cell lung cancer whose response to radiotherapy plus ipilimumab could not be evaluated. The CDR3 sequence: CASSLSGFNEQFF. The CDR3 nucleotides read TGTGCCAGCAGCCTCTCAGGGTTCAATGAGCAGTTCTTC.